The 11 T cell receptor beta chains below were found in one sample sequenced in a study of blood T cell repertoires in COVID-19 (dated by TCRdb to about 2020). Library preparation used the immunoSEQ multiplex PCR assay. TCRdb re-hosts the immuneACCESS table, in-frame sequences only. Its copies lack some clones; in the studies checked, an unresolved V gene accounts for under half of them, and the cause for the rest is not known. The sample table records around 200,000 clones; roughly nine tenths of these occur just once. In total, the top ten clones hold approximately 1.1% of the sample. Sequences were obtained from peripheral blood. The receptors were sampled from a man younger than 40 with acute or convalescent COVID-19.

This chain joins TRBV5-4 and TRBJ1-1; TRBD1 agrees at 7 bases. V lost 4 bases and J lost 8; bases outside the gene matches: 5. CDR3 size: 12 residues. The germline gives CDR1 SGHNT, CDR2 YYREEE (reference sequence). CDR3 bases: TGTGCCAGCAGCGGGTGGGACAGAGAAGCTTTCTTT. Translated, it gives CASSGWDREAFF.

This chain connects TRBV5-1 to TRBJ2-6; 11 positions match TRBD1. The CDR3 length is 21 residues. Germline trimming cut 4 bases from V and 0 bases from J; bases unmatched to any gene: 15. Germline V gene lookup returns CDR1 SGHRS and CDR2 YFSETQ. The CDR3 protein is CASSTPGQGAGPSSGANVLTF. DNA of the CDR3: TGCGCCAGCAGCACCCCAGGACAGGGGGCGGGACCGAGCTCTGGGGCCAACGTCCTGACTTTC.

This clone was recorded once. This rearrangement joins TRBV6-4 to TRBJ2-7; TRBD2 is a possible D gene (6 bases). The V end was cut by 4 bases, the J end by 4 bases, with 14 bases between. The CDR3 loop spans 14 amino acids. Germline V CDR1 and CDR2: MRHNA, SNTAGT. DNA of the CDR3: TGTGCCAGCAGTGGTGGGGACTCCCCGTACGAGCAGTACTTC. This gives the protein CASSGGDSPYEQYF.

In its sample, this clone was seen many times. The rearrangement uses TRBV27 and TRBJ1-2, with a weak D call TRBD1 (6 bases). The CDR3 is made up of 12 amino acids. CDR1 and CDR2 from the germline V gene are MNHEY and SMNVEV (reference sequence). V was trimmed by 10 bases and J by 4 bases, leaving 13 bases between them. CDR3 residues: CATLQGSYGYTF. As DNA, the CDR3 is TGTGCCACCCTACAGGGAAGCTATGGCTACACCTTC.

The chain joins TRBV6-1 to TRBJ1-3, with D possibly matching TRBD1 (5 bases). Trimming pared 2 bases from V and 2 bases from J, leaving 19 bases between. CDR1 and CDR2 (germline): MNHNS, SASEGT. CDR3 length: 18 residues. CDR3 nucleotides: TGTGCCAGCAGTGAAAATTATAGGGCAGGGAATACTGGAAACACCATATATTTT. It is translated as CASSENYRAGNTGNTIYF.

V is TRBV25-1 and J is TRBJ1-5, with D uncertain. This CDR3 has 14 residues. CDR1 is MGHDK and CDR2 is SYGVNS in the germline V gene. Trimming left V 5 bases short and J 1 base short, with 9 bases between. The CDR3 protein is CASSTSGSNQPQHF. The CDR3 DNA reads as TGTGCCAGCAGTACCAGTGGCAGCAATCAGCCCCAGCATTTT.

The chain carries TRBV28 and TRBJ1-2; D remains ambiguous. CDR3 size: 15 residues. V was clipped by 6 bases and J by 3 bases, with 17 bases between them. Germline-derived CDR1 and CDR2 are MDHEN and SYDVKM. The CDR3 region has the DNA TGTGCCAGCAGCCCTCAAGGTGAGGTGGACTATGGCTACACCTTC. It codes for CASSPQGEVDYGYTF.

The genes are TRBV5-1 and TRBJ1-1, with D possibly matching TRBD1 (5 bases). Germline V gene lookup returns CDR1 SGHRS and CDR2 YFSETQ. CDR3 length: 14 amino acids. The germline V and J ends were trimmed by 3 bases and 11 bases, with 20 bases remaining between them. Here the CDR3 reads CASSSDILTQKAFF. The CDR3 coding sequence is TGCGCCAGCAGCTCGGACATCCTAACACAGAAGGCTTTCTTT.

V usage is TRBV2 and J usage is TRBJ2-7; D remains unclear. This CDR3 is 12 amino acids long. CDR1 is SNHLY and CDR2 is FYNNEI in the germline V gene. Deletions cut 4 bases from V and 5 bases from J, with 9 bases between. Here the CDR3 reads CASSVLGHEQYF. Written as DNA, the CDR3 is TGTGCCAGCAGTGTACTGGGCCACGAGCAGTACTTC.

This clone was seen a few times. The chain joins TRBV7-6 to TRBJ2-2; D ambiguous. In germline, CDR1 is SGHVS, CDR2 FNYEAQ. CDR3 length equals 13 residues. The ends were cut back, 4 bases at V and 6 bases at J, with 9 bases in the middle. The CDR3 loop reads CASSSSLSGELFF. DNA of the CDR3: TGTGCCAGCAGCTCAAGCCTCTCCGGGGAGCTGTTTTTT. The variable domain in full, with the rest retrieved from reference TRBV7-6 and TRBJ2-2, is GAGVSQSPRYKVTKRGQDVALRCDPISGHVSLYWYRQALGQGPEFLTYFNYEAQQDKSGLPNDRFSAERPEGSISTLTIQRTEQRDSAMYRCASSSSLSGELFFGEGSRLTVL.

The sample holds a few counts of this clone. The chain couples TRBV5-1 to TRBJ1-2, with D maybe TRBD1 (6 bases). The V gene's germline CDR1 is SGHRS and CDR2 YFSETQ. Trimming removed 4 bases from V and 0 bases from J, with 13 bases in between. The CDR3 loop spans 15 amino acids. For the CDR3, the DNA is TGCGCCAGCAGCCTAGGGACATACGCTAACTATGGCTACACCTTC. This translates into CASSLGTYANYGYTF.